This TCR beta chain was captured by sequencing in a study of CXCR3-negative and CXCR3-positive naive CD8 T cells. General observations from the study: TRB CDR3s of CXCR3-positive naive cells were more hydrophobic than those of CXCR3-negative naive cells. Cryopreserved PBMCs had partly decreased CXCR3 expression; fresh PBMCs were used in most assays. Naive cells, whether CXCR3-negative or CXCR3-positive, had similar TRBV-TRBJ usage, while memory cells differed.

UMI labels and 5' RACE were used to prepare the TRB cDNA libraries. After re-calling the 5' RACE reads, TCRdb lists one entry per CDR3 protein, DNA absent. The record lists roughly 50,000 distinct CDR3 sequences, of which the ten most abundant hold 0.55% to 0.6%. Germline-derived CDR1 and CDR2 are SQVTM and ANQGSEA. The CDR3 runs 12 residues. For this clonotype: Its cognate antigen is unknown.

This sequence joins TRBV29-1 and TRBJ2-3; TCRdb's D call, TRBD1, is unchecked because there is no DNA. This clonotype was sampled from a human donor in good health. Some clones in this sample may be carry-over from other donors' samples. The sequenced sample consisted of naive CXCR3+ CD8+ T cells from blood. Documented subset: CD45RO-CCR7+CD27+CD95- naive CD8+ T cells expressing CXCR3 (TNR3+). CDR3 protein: CSVSDREDTQYF.